Shown below are 15 T cell receptor beta chains from a single sample sequenced in a study of monozygotic twins with inflammatory bowel disease. Reanalyzing the 5' RACE reads, TCRdb keeps one entry per CDR3 protein, without DNA. This sample's table reports about 210,000 distinct CDR3 sequences. Sample: blood. These receptors were taken from a human donor with ulcerative colitis or Crohn's disease, or a healthy co-twin of an affected twin (not recorded which).

The V gene is TRBV12-5, the J gene TRBJ1-1; TCRdb's D call, TRBD1, is unchecked because there is no DNA. This CDR3 has 14 amino acids. CDR1 and CDR2 (germline): LGHNT, FRNRAP. Here the CDR3 reads CASASREPNTEAFF.

The rearrangement joins TRBV5-1 to TRBJ1-3; no DNA is available, so the TRBD1 call from TCRdb remains unchecked. The germline V gene encodes CDR1 SGHRS and CDR2 YFSETQ. The CDR3 runs to 16 residues. This chain's CDR3 is CASSLGVQVSGNTIYF.

The chain couples TRBV5-4 to TRBJ1-1. Germline CDR1 SGHNT, CDR2 YYREEE (reference sequence). The CDR3 loop spans 14 amino acids. CDR3 loop: CASSLATVNTEAFF.

This rearrangement joins TRBV20-1 to TRBJ2-3. The CDR3 loop spans 13 amino acids. The germline V gene has CDR1 DFQATT and CDR2 SNEGSKA (reference sequence). CDR3 loop: CSARWSITDTQYF.

The genes are TRBV19 and TRBJ1-5. This CDR3 is built from 14 residues. CDR1 LNHDA and CDR2 SQIVND come from the germline V gene (reference sequence). CDR3 sequence: CASSPMGRNQPQHF.

The chain employs TRBV7-6 and TRBJ2-1; TCRdb calls TRBD1, which cannot be checked without DNA. Per the germline V gene, CDR1 is SGHVS and CDR2 is FNYEAQ. The CDR3 is 16 amino acids. The CDR3 loop is CASSLFRDRGSNEQFF.

The rearrangement links TRBV7-7 to TRBJ2-3; TCRdb gives TRBD2 as the D gene, but with no DNA this cannot be confirmed. Germline CDR1 SSHAT, CDR2 FNYEAQ (reference sequence). There are 18 residues in the CDR3. CDR3 amino acids: CASSPSVAGGRSTDTQYF. Using reference TRBV7-7 and TRBJ2-3 for the parts outside the CDR3, the full variable domain is GAGVSQSPRYKVTKRGQDVTLRCDPISSHATLYWYQQALGQGPEFLTYFNYEAQPDKSGLPSDRFSAERPEGSISTLTIQRTEQRDSAMYRCASSPSVAGGRSTDTQYFGPGTRLTVL.

CDR3 amino acids: CASSQILSRLSSYNEQFF. The chain is built from TRBV4-2 and TRBJ2-1; TCRdb's D gene call, TRBD1, goes unchecked for lack of DNA. Looked up from germline, CDR1 is LGHNA and CDR2 is YNFKEQ. The CDR3 runs to 18 residues.

The chain joins TRBV18 to TRBJ2-1; there is no DNA to check the TCRdb D call of TRBD2. Germline CDR1 KGHSH, CDR2 LQKENI. The CDR3 length is 15 residues. This CDR3 reads CASSPLRTSLNEQFF.

V is TRBV5-5 and J is TRBJ1-4; TCRdb names TRBD1, which stays unverified in the absence of DNA. The CDR3 consists of 13 residues. Germline assignment: CDR1 SGHKS and CDR2 YYEKEE (reference sequence). The CDR3 loop is CASSFPGGEKLFF.

The rearrangement joins TRBV18 to TRBJ1-1; TCRdb calls TRBD1, which cannot be checked without DNA. The CDR3 has 14 residues. Germline V CDR1 and CDR2: KGHSH, LQKENI. Here the CDR3 reads CASSPRGPNTEAFF.

The V and J genes are TRBV2 and TRBJ2-1; TCRdb names TRBD1, which stays unverified in the absence of DNA. The CDR3 is made up of 15 amino acids. Germline-derived CDR1 and CDR2 are SNHLY and FYNNEI. The CDR3 spells CASSPGQGYYNEQFF. The full variable domain, in which reference TRBV2 and TRBJ2-1 provide the parts outside the CDR3, is EPEVTQTPSHQVTQMGQEVILRCVPISNHLYFYWYRQILGQKVEFLVSFYNNEISEKSEIFDDQFSVERPDGSNFTLKIRSTKLEDSAMYFCASSPGQGYYNEQFFGPGTRLTVL.

The genes are TRBV12-3 or TRBV12-4 and TRBJ2-7; TCRdb's D call of TRBD1 is untestable without DNA. The CDR3 runs to 14 residues. The CDR3: CASSQPRGDSRQYF.

CDR3: CASKYRGTNEKLFF. This chain joins TRBV19 and TRBJ1-4; the TCRdb D gene call, TRBD1, has no DNA to confirm it. The CDR3 has 14 amino acids. Germline values: CDR1 LNHDA, CDR2 SQIVND (reference sequence).

The chain is built from TRBV19 and TRBJ2-5. This CDR3 is built from 13 residues. Germline lookup yields CDR1 LNHDA and CDR2 SQIVND (reference sequence). The CDR3 is CASSSQYQETQYF.